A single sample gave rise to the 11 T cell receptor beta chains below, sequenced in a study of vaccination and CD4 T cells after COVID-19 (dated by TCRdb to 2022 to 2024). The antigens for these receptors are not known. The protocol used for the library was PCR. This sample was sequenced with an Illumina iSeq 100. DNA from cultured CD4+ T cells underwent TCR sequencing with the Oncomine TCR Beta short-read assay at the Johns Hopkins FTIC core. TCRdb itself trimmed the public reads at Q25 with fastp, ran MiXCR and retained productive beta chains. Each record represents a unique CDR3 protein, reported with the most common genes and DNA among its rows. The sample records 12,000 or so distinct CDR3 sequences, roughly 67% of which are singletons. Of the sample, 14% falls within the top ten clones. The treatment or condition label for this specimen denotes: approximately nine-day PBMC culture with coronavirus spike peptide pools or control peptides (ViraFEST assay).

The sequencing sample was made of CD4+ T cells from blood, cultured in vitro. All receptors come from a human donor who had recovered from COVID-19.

The CDR3 sequence is CASSKSLGDTQYF. In DNA form, the CDR3 reads TGTGCCAGCAGCAAGAGCCTTGGAGATACGCAGTATTTT. The chain joins TRBV7-2 to TRBJ2-3; D is undetermined. The CDR3 is 13 amino acids. With 5 bases removed from V and 5 bases from J, the gap between germline ends came to 11 bases. Germline assignment: CDR1 SGHTA and CDR2 FQGNSA.

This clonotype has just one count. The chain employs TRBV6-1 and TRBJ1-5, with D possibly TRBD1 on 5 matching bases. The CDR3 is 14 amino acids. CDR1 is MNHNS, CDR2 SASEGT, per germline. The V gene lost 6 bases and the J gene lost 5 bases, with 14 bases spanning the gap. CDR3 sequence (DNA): TGTGCCAGCAGGCGGGGACGTGGGGATCAGCCCCAGCATTTT. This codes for CASRRGRGDQPQHF.

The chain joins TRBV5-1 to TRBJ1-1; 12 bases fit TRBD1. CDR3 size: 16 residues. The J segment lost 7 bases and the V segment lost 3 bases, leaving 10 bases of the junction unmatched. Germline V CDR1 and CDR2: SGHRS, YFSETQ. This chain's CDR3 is CASSSGTGGAQGEAFF. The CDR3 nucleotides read TGCGCCAGCAGCTCGGGGACAGGGGGCGCCCAAGGTGAAGCTTTCTTT.

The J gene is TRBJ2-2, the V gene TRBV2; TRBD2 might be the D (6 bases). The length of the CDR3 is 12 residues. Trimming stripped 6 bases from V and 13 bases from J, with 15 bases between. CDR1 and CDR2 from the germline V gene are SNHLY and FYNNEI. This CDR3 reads CASRGGPRGLFF. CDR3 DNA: TGTGCCAGCAGGGGGGGTCCCCGGGGGCTGTTTTTT. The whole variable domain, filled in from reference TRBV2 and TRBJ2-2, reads EPEVTQTPSHQVTQMGQEVILRCVPISNHLYFYWYRQILGQKVEFLVSFYNNEISEKSEIFDDQFSVERPDGSNFTLKIRSTKLEDSAMYFCASRGGPRGLFFGEGSRLTVL.

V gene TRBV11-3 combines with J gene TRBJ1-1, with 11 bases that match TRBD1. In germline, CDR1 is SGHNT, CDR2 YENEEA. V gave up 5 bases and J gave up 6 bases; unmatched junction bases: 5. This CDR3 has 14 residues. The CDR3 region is CASSLRDRGAEAFF. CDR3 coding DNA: TGTGCCAGCAGCCTCCGGGACAGGGGGGCTGAAGCTTTCTTT. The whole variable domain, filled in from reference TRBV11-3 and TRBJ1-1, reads EAGVVQSPRYKIIEKKQPVAFWCNPISGHNTLYWYLQNLGQGPELLIRYENEEAVDDSQLPKDRFSAERLKGVDSTLKIQPAELGDSAVYLCASSLRDRGAEAFFGQGTRLTVV.

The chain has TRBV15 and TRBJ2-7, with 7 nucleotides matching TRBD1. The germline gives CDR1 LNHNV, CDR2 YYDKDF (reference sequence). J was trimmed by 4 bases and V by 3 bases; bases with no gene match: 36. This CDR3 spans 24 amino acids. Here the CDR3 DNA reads TGTGCCACCAGCAGCTCGCCCGACTCCAAACAGGGGCCTATCCCACACCTTATGTCTTACGAGCAGTACTTC. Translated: CATSSSPDSKQGPIPHLMSYEQYF.

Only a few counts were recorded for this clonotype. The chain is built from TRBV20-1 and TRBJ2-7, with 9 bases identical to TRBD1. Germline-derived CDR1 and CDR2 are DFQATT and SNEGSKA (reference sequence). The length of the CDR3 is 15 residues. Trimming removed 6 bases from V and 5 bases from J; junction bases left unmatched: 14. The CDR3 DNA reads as TGCAGTGCGTCCCAGAGGACAGGGGAATTGGACGAGCAGTACTTC. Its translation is CSASQRTGELDEQYF.

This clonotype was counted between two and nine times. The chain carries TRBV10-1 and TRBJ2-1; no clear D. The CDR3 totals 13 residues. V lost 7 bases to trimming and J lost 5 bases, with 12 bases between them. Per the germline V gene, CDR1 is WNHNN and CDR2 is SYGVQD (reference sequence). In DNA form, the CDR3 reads TGCGCCAGCACTCCGACAAGAAACAATGAGCAGTTCTTC. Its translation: CASTPTRNNEQFF.

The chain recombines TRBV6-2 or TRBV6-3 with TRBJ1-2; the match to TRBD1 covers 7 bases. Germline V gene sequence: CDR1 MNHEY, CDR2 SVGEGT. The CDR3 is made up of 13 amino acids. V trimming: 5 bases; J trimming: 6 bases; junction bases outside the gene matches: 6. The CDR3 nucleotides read TGTGCCAGCAGTATCGGGACAGCCCATGGCTACACCTTC. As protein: CASSIGTAHGYTF.

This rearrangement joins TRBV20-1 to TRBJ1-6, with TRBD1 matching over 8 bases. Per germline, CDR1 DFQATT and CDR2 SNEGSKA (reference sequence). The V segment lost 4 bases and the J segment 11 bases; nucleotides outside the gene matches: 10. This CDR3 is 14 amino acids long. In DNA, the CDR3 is TGCAGTGCTACCCTACAGGGGGGAGTGACACCCCTCCACTTT. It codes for CSATLQGGVTPLHF.

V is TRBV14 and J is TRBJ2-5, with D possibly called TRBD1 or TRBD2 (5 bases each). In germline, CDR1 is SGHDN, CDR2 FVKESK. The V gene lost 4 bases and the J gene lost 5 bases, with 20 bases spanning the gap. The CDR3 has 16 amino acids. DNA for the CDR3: TGTGCCAGCAGCCCTAAGTTATCGGGGCCTCTGGAGACCCAGTACTTC. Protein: CASSPKLSGPLETQYF. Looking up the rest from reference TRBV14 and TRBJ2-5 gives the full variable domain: EAGVTQFPSHSVIEKGQTVTLRCDPISGHDNLYWYRRVMGKEIKFLLHFVKESKQDESGMPNNRFLAERTGGTYSTLKVQPAELEDSGVYFCASSPKLSGPLETQYFGPGTRLLVL.